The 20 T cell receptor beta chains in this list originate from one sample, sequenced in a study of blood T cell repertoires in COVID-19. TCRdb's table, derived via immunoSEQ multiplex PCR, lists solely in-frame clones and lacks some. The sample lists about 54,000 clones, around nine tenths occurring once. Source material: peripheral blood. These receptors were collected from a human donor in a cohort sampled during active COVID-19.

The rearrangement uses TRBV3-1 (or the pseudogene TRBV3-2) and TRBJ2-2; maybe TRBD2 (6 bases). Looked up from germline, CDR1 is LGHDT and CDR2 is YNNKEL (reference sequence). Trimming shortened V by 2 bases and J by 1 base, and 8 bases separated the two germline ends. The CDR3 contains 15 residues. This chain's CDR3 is CASSQLGGNTGELFF. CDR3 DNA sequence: TGTGCCAGCAGCCAACTGGGAGGGAACACCGGGGAGCTGTTTTTT.

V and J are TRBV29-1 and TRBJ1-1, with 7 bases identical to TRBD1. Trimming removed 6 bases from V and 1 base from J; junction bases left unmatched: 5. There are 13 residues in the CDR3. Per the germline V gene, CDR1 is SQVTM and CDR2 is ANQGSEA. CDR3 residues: CSVTGYGNTEAFF. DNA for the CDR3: TGCAGCGTGACAGGGTACGGGAACACTGAAGCTTTCTTT.

CDR3 in amino acids: CASSSRPLLGYGYTF. The CDR3 nucleotides are TGTGCCAGCAGTTCCCGCCCTTTACTAGGCTATGGCTACACCTTC. The chain employs TRBV6-5 and TRBJ1-2; D not resolved. The V end lost 4 bases, the J end lost 4 bases, and 16 bases lay between the germline ends. The CDR3 spans 15 residues. Germline-derived CDR1 and CDR2 are MNHEY and SVGAGI.

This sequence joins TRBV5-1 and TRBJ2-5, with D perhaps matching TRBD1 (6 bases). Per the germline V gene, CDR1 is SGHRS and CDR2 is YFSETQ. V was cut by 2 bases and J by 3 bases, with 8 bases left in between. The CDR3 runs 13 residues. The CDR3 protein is CASSFAGEETQYF. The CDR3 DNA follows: TGCGCCAGCAGCTTTGCAGGGGAAGAGACCCAGTACTTC.

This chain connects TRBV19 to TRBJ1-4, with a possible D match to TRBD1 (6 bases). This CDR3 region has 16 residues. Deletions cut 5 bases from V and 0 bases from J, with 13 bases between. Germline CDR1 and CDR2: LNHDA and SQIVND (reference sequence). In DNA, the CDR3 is TGTGCCAGTAGTCGCGGACAGTCAACAACTAATGAAAAACTGTTTTTT. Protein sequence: CASSRGQSTTNEKLFF.

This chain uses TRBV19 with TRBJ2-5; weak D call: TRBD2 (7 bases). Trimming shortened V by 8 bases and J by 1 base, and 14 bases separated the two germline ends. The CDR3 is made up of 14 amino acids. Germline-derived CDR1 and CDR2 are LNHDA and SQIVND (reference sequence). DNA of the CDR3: TGTGCCAGTTCCAATGGGGGGGCCCAAGAGACCCAGTACTTC. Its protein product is CASSNGGAQETQYF. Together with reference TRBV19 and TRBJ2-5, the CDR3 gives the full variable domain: DGGITQSPKYLFRKEGQNVTLSCEQNLNHDAMYWYRQDPGQGLRLIYYSQIVNDFQKGDIAEGYSVSREKKESFPLTVTSAQKNPTAFYLCASSNGGAQETQYFGPGTRLLVL.

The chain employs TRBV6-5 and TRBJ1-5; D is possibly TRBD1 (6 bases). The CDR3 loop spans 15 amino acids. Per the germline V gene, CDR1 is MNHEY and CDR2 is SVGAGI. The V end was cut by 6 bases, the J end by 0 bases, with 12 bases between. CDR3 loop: CASRGQPNSNQPQHF. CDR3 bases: TGTGCCAGCAGAGGACAGCCTAATAGCAATCAGCCCCAGCATTTT.

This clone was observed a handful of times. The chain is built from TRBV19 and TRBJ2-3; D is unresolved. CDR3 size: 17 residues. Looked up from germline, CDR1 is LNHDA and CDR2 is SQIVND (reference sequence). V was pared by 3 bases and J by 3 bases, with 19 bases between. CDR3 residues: CASSITTEALVTDTQYF. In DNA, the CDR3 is TGTGCCAGTAGTATCACCACTGAGGCTTTGGTAACAGATACGCAGTATTTT. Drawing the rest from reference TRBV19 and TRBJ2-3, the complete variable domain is DGGITQSPKYLFRKEGQNVTLSCEQNLNHDAMYWYRQDPGQGLRLIYYSQIVNDFQKGDIAEGYSVSREKKESFPLTVTSAQKNPTAFYLCASSITTEALVTDTQYFGPGTRLTVL.

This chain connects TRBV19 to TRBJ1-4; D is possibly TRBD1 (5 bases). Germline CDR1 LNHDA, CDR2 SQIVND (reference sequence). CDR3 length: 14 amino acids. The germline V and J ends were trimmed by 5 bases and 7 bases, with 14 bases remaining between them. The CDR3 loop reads CASSSPGSGEKLFF. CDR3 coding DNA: TGTGCCAGTAGTTCCCCAGGGTCGGGTGAAAAACTGTTTTTT.

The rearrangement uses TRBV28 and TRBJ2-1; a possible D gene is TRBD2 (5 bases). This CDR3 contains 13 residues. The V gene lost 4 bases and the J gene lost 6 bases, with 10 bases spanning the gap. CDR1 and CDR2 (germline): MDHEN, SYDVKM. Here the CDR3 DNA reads TGTGCCAGCAGTTCCCCCGGGGTCAATGAGCAGTTCTTC. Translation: CASSSPGVNEQFF.

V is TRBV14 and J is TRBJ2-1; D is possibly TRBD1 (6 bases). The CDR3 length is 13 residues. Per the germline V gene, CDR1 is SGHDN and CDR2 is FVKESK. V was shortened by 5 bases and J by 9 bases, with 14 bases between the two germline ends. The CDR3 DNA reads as TGTGCCAGCAGCTTACAGGGCTACGGTGAGCAGTTCTTC. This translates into CASSLQGYGEQFF.

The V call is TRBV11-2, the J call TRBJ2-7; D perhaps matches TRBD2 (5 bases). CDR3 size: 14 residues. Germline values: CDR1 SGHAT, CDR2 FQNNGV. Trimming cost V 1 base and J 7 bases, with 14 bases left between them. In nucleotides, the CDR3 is TGTGCCAGCAGCTTAGGACCCCAAGGAGGAGAGCAGTACTTC. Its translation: CASSLGPQGGEQYF. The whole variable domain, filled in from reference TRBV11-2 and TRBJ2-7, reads EAGVAQSPRYKIIEKRQSVAFWCNPISGHATLYWYQQILGQGPKLLIQFQNNGVVDDSQLPKDRFSAERLKGVDSTLKIQPAKLEDSAVYLCASSLGPQGGEQYFGPGTRLTVT.

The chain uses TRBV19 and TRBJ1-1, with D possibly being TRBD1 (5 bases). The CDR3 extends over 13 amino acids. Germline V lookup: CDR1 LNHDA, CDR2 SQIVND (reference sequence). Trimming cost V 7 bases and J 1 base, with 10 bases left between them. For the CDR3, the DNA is TGTGCCAGTACCACGACAGCGAACACTGAAGCTTTCTTT. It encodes CASTTTANTEAFF.

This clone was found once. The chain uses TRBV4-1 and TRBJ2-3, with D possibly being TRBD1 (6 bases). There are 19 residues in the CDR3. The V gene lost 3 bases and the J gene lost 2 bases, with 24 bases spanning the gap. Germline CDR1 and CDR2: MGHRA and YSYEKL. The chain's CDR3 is CASSQGSGRARGNTDTQYF. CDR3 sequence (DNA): TGCGCCAGCAGCCAGGGATCGGGACGAGCAAGGGGGAACACAGATACGCAGTATTTT.

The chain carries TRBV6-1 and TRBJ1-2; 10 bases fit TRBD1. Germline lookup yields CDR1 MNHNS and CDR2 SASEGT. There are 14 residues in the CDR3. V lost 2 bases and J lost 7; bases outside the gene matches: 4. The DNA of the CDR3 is TGTGCCAGCAGTGAAAAGAGGACAGGGGGTGGCTACACCTTC. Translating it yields CASSEKRTGGGYTF.

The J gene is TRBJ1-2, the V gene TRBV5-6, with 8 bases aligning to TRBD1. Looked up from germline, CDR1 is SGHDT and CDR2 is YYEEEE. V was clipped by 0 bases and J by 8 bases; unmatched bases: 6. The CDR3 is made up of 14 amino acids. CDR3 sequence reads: CASSLDQGAGGYTF. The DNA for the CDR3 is TGTGCCAGCAGCTTGGACCAGGGGGCAGGGGGCTACACCTTC. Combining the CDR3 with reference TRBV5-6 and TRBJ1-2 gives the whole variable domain DAGVTQSPTHLIKTRGQQVTLRCSPKSGHDTVSWYQQALGQGPQFIFQYYEEEERQRGNFPDRFSGHQFPNYSSELNVNALLLGDSALYLCASSLDQGAGGYTFGSGTRLTVV.

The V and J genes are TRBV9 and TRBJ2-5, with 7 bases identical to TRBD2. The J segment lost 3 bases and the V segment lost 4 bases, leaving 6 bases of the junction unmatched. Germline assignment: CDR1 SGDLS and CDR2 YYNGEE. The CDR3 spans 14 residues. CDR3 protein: CASSSWEGKETQYF. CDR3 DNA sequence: TGTGCCAGCAGCTCTTGGGAGGGTAAAGAGACCCAGTACTTC.

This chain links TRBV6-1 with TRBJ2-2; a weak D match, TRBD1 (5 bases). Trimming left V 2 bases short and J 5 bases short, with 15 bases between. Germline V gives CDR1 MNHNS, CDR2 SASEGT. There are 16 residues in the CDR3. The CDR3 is CASSEQGQGWTGELFF. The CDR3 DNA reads TGTGCCAGCAGTGAACAGGGCCAGGGATGGACCGGGGAGCTGTTTTTT.

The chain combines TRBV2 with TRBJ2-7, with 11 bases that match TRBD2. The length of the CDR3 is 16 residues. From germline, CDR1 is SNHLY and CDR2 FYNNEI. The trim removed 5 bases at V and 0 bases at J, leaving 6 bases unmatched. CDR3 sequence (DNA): TGTGCCAGCAGTCCCGGGACTAGCGGTCCCTCCTACGAGCAGTACTTC. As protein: CASSPGTSGPSYEQYF.

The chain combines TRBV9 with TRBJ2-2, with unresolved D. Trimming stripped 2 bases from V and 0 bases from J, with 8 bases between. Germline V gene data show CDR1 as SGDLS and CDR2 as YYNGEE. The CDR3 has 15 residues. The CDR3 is CASSVAAANTGELFF. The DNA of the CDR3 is TGTGCCAGCAGCGTGGCTGCAGCGAACACCGGGGAGCTGTTTTTT. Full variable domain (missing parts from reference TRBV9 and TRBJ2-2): DSGVTQTPKHLITATGQRVTLRCSPRSGDLSVYWYQQSLDQGLQFLIQYYNGEERAKGNILERFSAQQFPDLHSELNLSSLELGDSALYFCASSVAAANTGELFFGEGSRLTVL.